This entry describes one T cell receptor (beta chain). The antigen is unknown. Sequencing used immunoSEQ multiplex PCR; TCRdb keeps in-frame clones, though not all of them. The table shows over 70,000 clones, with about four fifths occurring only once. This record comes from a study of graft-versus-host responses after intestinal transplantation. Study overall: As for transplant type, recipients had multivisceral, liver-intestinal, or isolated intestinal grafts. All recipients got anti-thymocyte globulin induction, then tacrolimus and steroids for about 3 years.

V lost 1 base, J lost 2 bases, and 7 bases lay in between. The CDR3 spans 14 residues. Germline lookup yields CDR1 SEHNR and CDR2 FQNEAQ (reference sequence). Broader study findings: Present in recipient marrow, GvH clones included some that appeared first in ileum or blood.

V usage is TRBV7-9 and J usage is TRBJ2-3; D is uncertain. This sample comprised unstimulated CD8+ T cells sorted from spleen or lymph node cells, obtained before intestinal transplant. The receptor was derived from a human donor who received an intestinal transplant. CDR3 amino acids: CASSLGGPTDTQYF. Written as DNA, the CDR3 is TGTGCCAGCAGCTTAGGCGGACCCACAGATACGCAGTATTTT.